This T cell receptor beta chain was identified in a study of beta chain features in type 1 diabetes. Since all of the isolated RNA was reverse transcribed, expressed TCRB transcripts were what got sequenced. TCRdb's copy holds only in-frame clones and misses some; the assay was immunoSEQ multiplex PCR. The repertoire holds about 190,000 clones, with approximately 8% as singletons. With respect to this clone: The antigen remains unidentified.

The germline CDR1 and CDR2 sequences are LGHNA and YSLEER. Trimming left V 2 bases short and J 8 bases short, with 12 bases between. This CDR3 is 13 amino acids long. General study findings and limits: Patients showed naive, central memory and Treg TCRB repertoires that appeared more similar than those of healthy donors. TCRB CDR3 length was moderately but significantly reduced in all four CD4+ subsets of Type 1 diabetes patients. cDNA-based sequencing might over-represent cells highly expressing TCR.

The V call is TRBV4-3, the J call TRBJ1-2; D unclear. The sequenced sample consisted of central memory CD4+ T cells from blood. This clonotype originated in a woman between 40 and 55 years old with type 1 diabetes. CDR3 DNA: TGCGCCAGCAGCCAAAACACGGAGATGGGCTACACCTTC. This codes for CASSQNTEMGYTF.